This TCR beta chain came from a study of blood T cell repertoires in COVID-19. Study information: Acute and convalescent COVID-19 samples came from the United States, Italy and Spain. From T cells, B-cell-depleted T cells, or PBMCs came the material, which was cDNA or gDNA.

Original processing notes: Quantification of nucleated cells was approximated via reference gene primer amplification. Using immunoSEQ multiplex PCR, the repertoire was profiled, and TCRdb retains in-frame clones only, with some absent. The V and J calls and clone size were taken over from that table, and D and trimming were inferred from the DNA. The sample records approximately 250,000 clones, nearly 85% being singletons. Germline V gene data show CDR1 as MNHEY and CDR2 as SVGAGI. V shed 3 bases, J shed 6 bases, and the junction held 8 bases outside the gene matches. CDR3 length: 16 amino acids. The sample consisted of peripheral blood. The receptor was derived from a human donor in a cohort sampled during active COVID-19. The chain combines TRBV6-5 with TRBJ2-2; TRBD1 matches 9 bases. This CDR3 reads CASSYIKTGGAGELFF. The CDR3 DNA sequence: TGTGCCAGCAGTTATATAAAGACAGGGGGAGCCGGGGAGCTGTTTTTT.